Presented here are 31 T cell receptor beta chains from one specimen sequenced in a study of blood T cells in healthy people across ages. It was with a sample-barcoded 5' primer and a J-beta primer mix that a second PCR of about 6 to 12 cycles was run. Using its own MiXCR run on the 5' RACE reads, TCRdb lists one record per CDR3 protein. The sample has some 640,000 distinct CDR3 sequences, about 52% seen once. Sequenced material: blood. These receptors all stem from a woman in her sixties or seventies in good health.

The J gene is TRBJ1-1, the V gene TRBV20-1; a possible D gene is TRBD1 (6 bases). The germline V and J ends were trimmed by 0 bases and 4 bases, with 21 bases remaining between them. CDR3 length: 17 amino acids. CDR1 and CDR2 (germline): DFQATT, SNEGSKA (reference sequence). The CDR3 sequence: CSARDIPGRGAGTEAFF. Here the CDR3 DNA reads TGCAGTGCTAGAGATATACCGGGACGGGGGGCAGGCACTGAAGCTTTCTTT.

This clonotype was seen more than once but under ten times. The CDR3 sequence: CSVGQPQETQYF. Here the CDR3 DNA reads TGCAGCGTTGGACAGCCCCAAGAGACCCAGTACTTC. The rearrangement links TRBV29-1 to TRBJ2-5; D perhaps matches TRBD1 (5 bases). Trimming removed 4 bases at V and 1 base at J, with 7 bases between. The CDR3 length is 12 residues. Germline V gene sequence: CDR1 SQVTM, CDR2 ANQGSEA.

CDR3 in amino acids: CASSSYEGKGYEQYF. For the CDR3, the DNA is TGTGCCAGCAGTTCCTACGAGGGTAAAGGGTACGAGCAGTACTTC. The chain is built from TRBV28 and TRBJ2-7; a weak D match, TRBD2 (5 bases). The V gene lost 4 bases and the J gene lost 4 bases, with 17 bases spanning the gap. This CDR3 is 15 amino acids long. CDR1 MDHEN and CDR2 SYDVKM come from the germline V gene.

CDR3 in DNA: TGCAGTGCTAGAACTGGGCTGGGGGATTCACCCCTCCACTTT. It codes for CSARTGLGDSPLHF. The rearrangement joins TRBV20-1 to TRBJ1-6, with D possibly matching TRBD1 (5 bases). Germline V gene lookup returns CDR1 DFQATT and CDR2 SNEGSKA (reference sequence). The CDR3 is 14 amino acids. Trimming took 2 bases from V and 8 from J, leaving 13 bases between them.

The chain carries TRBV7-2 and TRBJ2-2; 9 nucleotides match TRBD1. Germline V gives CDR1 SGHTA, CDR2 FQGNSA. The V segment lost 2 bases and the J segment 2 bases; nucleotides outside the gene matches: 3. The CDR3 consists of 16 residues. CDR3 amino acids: CASSLRGQGNTGELFF. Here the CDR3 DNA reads TGTGCCAGCAGCTTAAGGGGACAGGGTAACACCGGGGAGCTGTTTTTT. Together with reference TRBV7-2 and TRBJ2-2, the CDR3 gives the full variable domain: GAGVSQSPSNKVTEKGKDVELRCDPISGHTALYWYRQSLGQGLEFLIYFQGNSAPDKSGLPSDRFSAERTGGSVSTLTIQRTQQEDSAVYLCASSLRGQGNTGELFFGEGSRLTVL.

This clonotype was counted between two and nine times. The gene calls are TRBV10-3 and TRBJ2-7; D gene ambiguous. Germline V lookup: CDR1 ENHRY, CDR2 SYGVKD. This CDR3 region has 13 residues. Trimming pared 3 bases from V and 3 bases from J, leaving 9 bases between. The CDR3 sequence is CAISDFERYEQYF. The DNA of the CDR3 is TGTGCCATCAGTGACTTTGAGCGCTACGAGCAGTACTTC.

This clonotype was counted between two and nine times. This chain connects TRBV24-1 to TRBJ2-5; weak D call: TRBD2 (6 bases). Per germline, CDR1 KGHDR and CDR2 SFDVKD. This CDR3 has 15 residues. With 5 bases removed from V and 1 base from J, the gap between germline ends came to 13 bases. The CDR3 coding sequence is TGTGCCACCAGTGCTTGGAGGGGATCCCAAGAGACCCAGTACTTC. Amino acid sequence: CATSAWRGSQETQYF.

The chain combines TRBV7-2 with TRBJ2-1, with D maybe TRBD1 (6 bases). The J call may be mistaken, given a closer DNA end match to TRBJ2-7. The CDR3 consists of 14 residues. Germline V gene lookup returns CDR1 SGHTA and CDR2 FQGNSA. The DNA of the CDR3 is TGTGCCAGCACCCCAGGGGCCTCCTACAATGAGCAGTACTTC. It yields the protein CASTPGASYNEQYF.

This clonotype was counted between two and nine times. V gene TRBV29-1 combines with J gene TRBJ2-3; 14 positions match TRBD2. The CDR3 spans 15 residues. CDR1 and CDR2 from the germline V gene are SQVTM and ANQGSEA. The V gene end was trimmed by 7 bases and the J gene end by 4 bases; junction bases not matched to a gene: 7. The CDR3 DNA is TGCAGCGCCCGCGGACTAGCGGGAGGTCCAGATACGCAGTATTTT. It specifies CSARGLAGGPDTQYF.

CDR3 DNA: TGTGCCAGCAGCCAAGGTCCTAGCGGGAGTTACTATGAGCAGTTCTTC. As protein: CASSQGPSGSYYEQFF. The chain combines TRBV14 with TRBJ2-1; 10 bases align to TRBD2. The CDR3 consists of 16 residues. V gave up 1 base and J gave up 8 bases; unmatched junction bases: 8. Looked up from germline, CDR1 is SGHDN and CDR2 is FVKESK.

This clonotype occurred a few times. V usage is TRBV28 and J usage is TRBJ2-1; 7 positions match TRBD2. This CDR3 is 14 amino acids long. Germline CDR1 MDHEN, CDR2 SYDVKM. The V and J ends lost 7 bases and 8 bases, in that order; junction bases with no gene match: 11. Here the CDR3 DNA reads TGTGCCAGCACCATAACTAGCGTTAGGGATGAGCAGTTCTTC. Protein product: CASTITSVRDEQFF.

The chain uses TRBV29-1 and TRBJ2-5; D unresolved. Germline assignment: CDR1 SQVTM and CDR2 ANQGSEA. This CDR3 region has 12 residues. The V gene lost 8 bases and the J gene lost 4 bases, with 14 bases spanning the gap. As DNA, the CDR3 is TGCAGCTATGCGCCGTACCGAGAGACCCAGTACTTC. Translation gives CSYAPYRETQYF.

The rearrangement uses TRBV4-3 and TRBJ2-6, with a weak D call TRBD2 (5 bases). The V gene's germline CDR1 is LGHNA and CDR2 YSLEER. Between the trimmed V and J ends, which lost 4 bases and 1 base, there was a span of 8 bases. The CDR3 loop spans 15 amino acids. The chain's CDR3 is CASSPSPSGANVLTF. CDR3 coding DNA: TGCGCCAGCAGCCCTAGCCCTTCTGGGGCCAACGTCCTGACTTTC.

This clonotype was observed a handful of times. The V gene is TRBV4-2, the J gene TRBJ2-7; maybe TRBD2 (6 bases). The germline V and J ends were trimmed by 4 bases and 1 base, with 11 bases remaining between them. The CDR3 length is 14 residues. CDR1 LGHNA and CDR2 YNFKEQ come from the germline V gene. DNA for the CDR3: TGTGCCAGCAGCCGAATAGCGGAGTCCTACGAGCAGTACTTC. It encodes CASSRIAESYEQYF.

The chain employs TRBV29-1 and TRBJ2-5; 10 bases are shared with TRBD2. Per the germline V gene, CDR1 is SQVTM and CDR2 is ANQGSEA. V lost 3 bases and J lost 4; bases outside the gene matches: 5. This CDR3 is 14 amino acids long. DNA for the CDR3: TGCAGCGTTGAGGCTAGCGGGAGTATAGAGACCCAGTACTTC. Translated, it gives CSVEASGSIETQYF.

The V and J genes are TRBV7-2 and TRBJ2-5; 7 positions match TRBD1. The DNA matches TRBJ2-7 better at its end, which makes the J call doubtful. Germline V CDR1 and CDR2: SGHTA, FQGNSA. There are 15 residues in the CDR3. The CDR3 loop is CASSPVEQGQSEQYF. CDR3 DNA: TGTGCCAGCAGCCCAGTGGAACAGGGGCAATCCGAGCAGTACTTC.

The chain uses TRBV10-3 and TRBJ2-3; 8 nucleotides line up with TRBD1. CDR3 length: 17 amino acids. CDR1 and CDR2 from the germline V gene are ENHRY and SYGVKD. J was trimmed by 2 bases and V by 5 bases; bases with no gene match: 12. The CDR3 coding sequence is TGTGCCATCAGTCGTGGGCAGGGGGCCGAGAACACAGATACGCAGTATTTT. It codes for CAISRGQGAENTDTQYF.

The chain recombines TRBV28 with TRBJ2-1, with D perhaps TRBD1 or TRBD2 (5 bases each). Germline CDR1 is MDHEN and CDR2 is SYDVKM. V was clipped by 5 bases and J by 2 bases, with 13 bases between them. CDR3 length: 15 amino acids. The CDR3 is CASSRLGVAYNEQFF. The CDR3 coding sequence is TGTGCCAGCAGTCGCCTGGGGGTCGCCTACAATGAGCAGTTCTTC. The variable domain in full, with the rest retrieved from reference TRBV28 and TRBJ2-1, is DVKVTQSSRYLVKRTGEKVFLECVQDMDHENMFWYRQDPGLGLRLIYFSYDVKMKEKGDIPEGYSVSREKKERFSLILESASTNQTSMYLCASSRLGVAYNEQFFGPGTRLTVL.

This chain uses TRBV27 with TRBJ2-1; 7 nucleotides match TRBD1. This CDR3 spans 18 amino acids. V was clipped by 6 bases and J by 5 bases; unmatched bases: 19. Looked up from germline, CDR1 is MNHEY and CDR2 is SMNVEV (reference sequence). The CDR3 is CASRTGSEDRAGNNEQFF. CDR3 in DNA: TGTGCCAGCAGAACTGGCTCAGAAGACAGGGCCGGGAACAATGAGCAGTTCTTC.

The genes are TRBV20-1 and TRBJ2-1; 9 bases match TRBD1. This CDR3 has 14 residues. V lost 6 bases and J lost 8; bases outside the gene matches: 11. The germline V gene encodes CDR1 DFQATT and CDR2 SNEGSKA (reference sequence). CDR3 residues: CSAEDRGEEDEQFF. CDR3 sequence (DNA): TGCAGTGCCGAGGACAGGGGTGAAGAAGATGAGCAGTTCTTC.

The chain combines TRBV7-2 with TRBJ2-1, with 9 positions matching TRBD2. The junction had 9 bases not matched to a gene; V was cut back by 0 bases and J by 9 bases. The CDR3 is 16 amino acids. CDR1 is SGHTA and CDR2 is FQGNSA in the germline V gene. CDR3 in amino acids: CASSLAISGSAREQFF. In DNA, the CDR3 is TGTGCCAGCAGCTTAGCTATTAGCGGGAGTGCACGTGAGCAGTTCTTC.

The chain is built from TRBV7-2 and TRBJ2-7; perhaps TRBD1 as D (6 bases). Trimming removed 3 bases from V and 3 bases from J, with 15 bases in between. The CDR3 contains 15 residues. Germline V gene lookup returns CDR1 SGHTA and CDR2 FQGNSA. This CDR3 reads CASSLNRAPGYEQYF. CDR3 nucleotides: TGTGCCAGCAGCTTGAACAGGGCTCCAGGCTACGAGCAGTACTTC.

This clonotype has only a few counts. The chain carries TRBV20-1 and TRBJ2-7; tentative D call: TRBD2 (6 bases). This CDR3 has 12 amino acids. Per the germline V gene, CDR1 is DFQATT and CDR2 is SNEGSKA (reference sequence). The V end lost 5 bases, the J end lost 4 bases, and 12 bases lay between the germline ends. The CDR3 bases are TGCAGTGCTCGGGACTGGCATTACGAGCAGTACTTC. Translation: CSARDWHYEQYF.

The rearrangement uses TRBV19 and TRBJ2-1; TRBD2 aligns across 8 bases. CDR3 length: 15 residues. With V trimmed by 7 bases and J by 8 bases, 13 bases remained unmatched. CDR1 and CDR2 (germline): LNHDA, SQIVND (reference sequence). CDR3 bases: TGTGCCAGTATGAAACGGGAGGGCCTTGGGGATGAGCAGTTCTTC. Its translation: CASMKREGLGDEQFF.

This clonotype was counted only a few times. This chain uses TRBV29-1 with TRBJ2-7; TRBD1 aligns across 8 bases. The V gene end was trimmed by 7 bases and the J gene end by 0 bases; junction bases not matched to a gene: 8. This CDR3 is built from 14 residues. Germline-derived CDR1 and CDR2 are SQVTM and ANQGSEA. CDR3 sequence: CSAGGQGASYEQYF. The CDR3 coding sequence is TGCAGCGCCGGCGGACAGGGAGCCTCCTACGAGCAGTACTTC.

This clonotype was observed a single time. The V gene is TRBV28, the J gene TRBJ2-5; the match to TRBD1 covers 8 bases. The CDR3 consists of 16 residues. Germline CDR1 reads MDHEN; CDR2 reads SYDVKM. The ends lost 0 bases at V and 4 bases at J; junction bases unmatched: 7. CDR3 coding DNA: TGTGCCAGCAGTTTATGGACAGGGGCCCCTCGAGAGACCCAGTACTTC. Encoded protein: CASSLWTGAPRETQYF.

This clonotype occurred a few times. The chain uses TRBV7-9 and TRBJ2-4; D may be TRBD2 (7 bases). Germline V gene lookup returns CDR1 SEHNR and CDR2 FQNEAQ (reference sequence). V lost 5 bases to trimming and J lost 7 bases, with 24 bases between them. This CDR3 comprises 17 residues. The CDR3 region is CASSQSGGAALMNIQYF. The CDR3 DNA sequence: TGTGCCAGCAGCCAAAGTGGGGGGGCGGCACTGATGAACATTCAGTACTTC.

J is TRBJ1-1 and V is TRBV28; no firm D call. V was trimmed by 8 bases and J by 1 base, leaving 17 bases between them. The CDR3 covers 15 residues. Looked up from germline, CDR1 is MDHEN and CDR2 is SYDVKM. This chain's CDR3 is CASGTWVGGNTEAFF. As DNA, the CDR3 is TGTGCCAGCGGCACCTGGGTGGGAGGGAACACTGAAGCTTTCTTT.

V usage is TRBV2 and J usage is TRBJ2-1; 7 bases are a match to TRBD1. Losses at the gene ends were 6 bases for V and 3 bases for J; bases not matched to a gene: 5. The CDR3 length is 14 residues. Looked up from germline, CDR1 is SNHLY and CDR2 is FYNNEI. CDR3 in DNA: TGTGCCAGCAGACCGGGACAGAGCTACAATGAGCAGTTCTTC. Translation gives CASRPGQSYNEQFF.

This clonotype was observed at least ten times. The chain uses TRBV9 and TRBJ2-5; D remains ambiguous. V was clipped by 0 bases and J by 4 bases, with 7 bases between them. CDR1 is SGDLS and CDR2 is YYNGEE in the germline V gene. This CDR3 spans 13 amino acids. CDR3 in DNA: TGTGCCAGCAGCGTAGGGCCAGTAGAGACCCAGTACTTC. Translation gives CASSVGPVETQYF.

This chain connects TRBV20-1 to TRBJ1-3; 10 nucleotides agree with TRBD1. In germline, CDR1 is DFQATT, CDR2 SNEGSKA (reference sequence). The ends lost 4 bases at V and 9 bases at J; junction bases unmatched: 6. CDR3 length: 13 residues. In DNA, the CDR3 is TGCAGTGCTATTGGGACAGGGGCTAGCACCATATATTTT. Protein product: CSAIGTGASTIYF.